The 8 T cell receptor beta chains reported below all come from one sample, sequenced in a study of blood T cells in healthy people across ages. Alongside a J-beta primer mix, a sample-barcoded 5' primer served in a second PCR lasting about 7 to 11 cycles. TCRdb recomputed calls from the 5' RACE reads with MiXCR, one row per CDR3 protein. Of roughly 1.5 million distinct CDR3 sequences listed, roughly 43% were seen once; the top ten hold about 4%. Material for sequencing was blood. The receptors shown here come from a woman under 30 in good health.

A note on this clonotype: One end of the junction does not line up with germline, which may come from a read error. The rearrangement links TRBV5-1 to TRBJ2-1; tentatively, D is TRBD2 (7 bases). The germline gives CDR1 SGHRS, CDR2 YFSETQ. The CDR3 is 16 residues long. CDR3 region: CVSSLVSAGASDEQFF. DNA of the CDR3: TGCGTCAGCAGCTTGGTCTCGGCGGGGGCCTCCGACGAGCAGTTCTTC.

The genes are TRBV20-1 and TRBJ1-2; D call uncertain. Trimming left V 2 bases short and J 0 bases short, with 10 bases between. The CDR3 is 14 residues long. CDR1 is DFQATT, CDR2 SNEGSKA, per germline (reference sequence). The DNA for the CDR3 is TGCAGTGCTAGATCCAGGACGTCTAACTATGGCTACACCTTC. Its protein is CSARSRTSNYGYTF.

The sample holds a few counts of this clonotype. The V call is TRBV20-1, the J call TRBJ2-1; D ambiguous. The length of the CDR3 is 13 residues. Deletions cut 5 bases from V and 10 bases from J, with 18 bases between. The germline V gene encodes CDR1 DFQATT and CDR2 SNEGSKA (reference sequence). The CDR3 sequence is CSAALRLSGEQFF. The CDR3 DNA sequence: TGCAGTGCTGCGCTCCGTCTCTCCGGAGAGCAGTTCTTC.

The rearrangement links TRBV20-1 to TRBJ2-1; D remains ambiguous. Germline V gene lookup returns CDR1 DFQATT and CDR2 SNEGSKA (reference sequence). The V and J ends lost 3 bases and 3 bases respectively, with 15 bases between them. The CDR3 sequence is 15 residues long. The CDR3 DNA reads as TGCAGTGCTAGTCCTCCGAGGCTAGTCTACAATGAGCAGTTCTTC. Translating it yields CSASPPRLVYNEQFF.

This clonotype was seen ten or more times. The chain has TRBV20-1 and TRBJ2-3; D gene ambiguous. Germline-derived CDR1 and CDR2 are DFQATT and SNEGSKA (reference sequence). The CDR3 runs to 14 residues. The ends were cut back, 6 bases at V and 1 base at J, with 14 bases in the middle. The CDR3 region is CSARVRAGTDTQYF. The CDR3 DNA reads as TGCAGTGCACGAGTTCGCGCGGGCACAGATACGCAGTATTTT.

This rearrangement joins TRBV7-9 to TRBJ1-4, with D perhaps matching TRBD1 (5 bases). The CDR3 contains 15 residues. Trimming left V 4 bases short and J 5 bases short, with 14 bases between. Germline CDR1 reads SEHNR; CDR2 reads FQNEAQ (reference sequence). The CDR3 DNA follows: TGTGCCAGCAGCTCCGGGGCAGGTGGGAATGAAAAACTGTTTTTT. Protein: CASSSGAGGNEKLFF. The complete variable domain, with remaining parts taken from reference TRBV7-9 and TRBJ1-4, reads DTGVSQNPRHKITKRGQNVTFRCDPISEHNRLYWYRQTLGQGPEFLTYFQNEAQLEKSRLLSDRFSAERPKGSFSTLEIQRTEQGDSAMYLCASSSGAGGNEKLFFGSGTQLSVL.

About this clonotype: Germline and junction disagree at one end, which may indicate a read error. This chain links TRBV20-1 with TRBJ2-7, with D maybe TRBD2 (5 bases). Germline values: CDR1 DFQATT, CDR2 SNEGSKA (reference sequence). CDR3 length: 14 residues. The CDR3: CSTSRDILSYEQYF. For the CDR3, the DNA is TGCAGTACTAGTCGCGACATTCTCTCCTACGAGCAGTACTTC.

This clonotype was recorded a few times. The chain joins TRBV7-2 to TRBJ2-3; 8 nucleotides agree with TRBD1. V was clipped by 3 bases and J by 0 bases; unmatched bases: 8. CDR1 SGHTA and CDR2 FQGNSA come from the germline V gene. CDR3 size: 17 residues. CDR3 in amino acids: CASSFRIGQGSTDTQYF. The CDR3 DNA sequence: TGTGCCAGCAGCTTCCGGATCGGACAGGGCAGCACAGATACGCAGTATTTT.